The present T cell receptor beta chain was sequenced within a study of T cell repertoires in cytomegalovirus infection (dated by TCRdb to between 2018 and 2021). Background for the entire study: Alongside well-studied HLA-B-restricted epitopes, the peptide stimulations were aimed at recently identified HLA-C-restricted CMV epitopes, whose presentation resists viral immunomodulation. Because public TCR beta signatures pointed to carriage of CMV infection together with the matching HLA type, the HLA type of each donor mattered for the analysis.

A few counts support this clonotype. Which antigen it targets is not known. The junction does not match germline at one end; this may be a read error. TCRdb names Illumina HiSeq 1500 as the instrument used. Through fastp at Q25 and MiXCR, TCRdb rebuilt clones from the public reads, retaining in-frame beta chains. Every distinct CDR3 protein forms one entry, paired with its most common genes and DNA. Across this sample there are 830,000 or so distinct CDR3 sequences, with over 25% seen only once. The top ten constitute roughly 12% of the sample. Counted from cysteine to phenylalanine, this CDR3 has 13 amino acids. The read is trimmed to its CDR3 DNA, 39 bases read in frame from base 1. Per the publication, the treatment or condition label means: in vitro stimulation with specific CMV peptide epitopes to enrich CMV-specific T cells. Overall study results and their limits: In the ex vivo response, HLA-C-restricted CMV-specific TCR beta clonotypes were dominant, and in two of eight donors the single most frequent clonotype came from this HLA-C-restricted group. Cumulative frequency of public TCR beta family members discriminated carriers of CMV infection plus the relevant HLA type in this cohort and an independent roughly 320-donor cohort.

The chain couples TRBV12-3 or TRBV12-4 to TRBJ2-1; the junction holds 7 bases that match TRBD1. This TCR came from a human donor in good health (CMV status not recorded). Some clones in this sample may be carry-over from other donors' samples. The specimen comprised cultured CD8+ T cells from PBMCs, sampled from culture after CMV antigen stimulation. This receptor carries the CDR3 CASSHTGTDPLIF. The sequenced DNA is TGTGCCAGCAGTCACACCGGGACAGACCCCCTGATCTTC.